This T cell receptor beta chain was sequenced for a study of beta chain features in type 1 diabetes. Study-level results: TCRB CDR3s from Type 1 diabetes patients were moderately but significantly shorter in all four CD4+ subsets. Within the patient group, naive, central memory and Treg TCRB repertoires appeared more similar to each other than within healthy donors.

CDR1 MDHEN and CDR2 SYDVKM come from the germline V gene. This CDR3 has 12 amino acids. J gave up 14 bases and V 6 bases, and 4 bases lay outside the gene matches. This clone turned up a few times. Its antigen is not identified. As every portion of the isolated RNA was reverse transcribed, the sequencing read expressed TCRB transcripts. Regulatory, naive and central memory T cell samples averaged approximately 3.9 million reads. Clones were sequenced by immunoSEQ multiplex PCR, and TCRdb holds only the in-frame ones, with some missing. Here the sample spans a few hundred thousand clones, 16% being singletons.

The TCR comes from a man aged 30 to 39 with type 1 diabetes. The sequencing sample was made of naive CD4+ T cells from blood. The chain recombines TRBV28 with TRBJ2-1, with 13 bases fitting TRBD2. The chain's CDR3 is CASSRGLAGEFF. The CDR3 DNA sequence: TGTGCCAGCAGCCGAGGACTAGCGGGAGAGTTCTTC.